This T cell receptor (beta chain) stems from a study of cytomegalovirus exposure and HLA in healthy donors. Looking at the study overall: Out of 350 to 400 genotyped donors, less than 85% belonged to the Caucasian-associated ancestry cluster. Notes on the study in general: Earlier analysis looked at TCR beta V segments, and most were productive about 90% or about 30% of the time.

The PCR contained 60 Vbeta and 13 Jbeta primers. The assay was immunoSEQ multiplex PCR, and TCRdb's table has in-frame clones only and misses some. The data contain 50,000 or so clones, roughly 50% of them singletons. Trimming shortened V by 7 bases and J by 2 bases, and 11 bases separated the two germline ends. This CDR3 has 13 residues. Germline V gene sequence: CDR1 MNHEY, CDR2 SVGAGI. Regarding donors, all were healthy bone marrow donors. This clone was counted only a few times. Antigen: not known. The clonotype comes from a human donor in good health. The J gene is TRBJ1-1, the V gene TRBV6-5, with D possibly being TRBD1 (5 bases). The sequenced sample was PBMCs. The chain's CDR3 is CASTRQTNTEAFF. In DNA, the CDR3 is TGTGCCAGCACGAGACAGACAAACACTGAAGCTTTCTTT.